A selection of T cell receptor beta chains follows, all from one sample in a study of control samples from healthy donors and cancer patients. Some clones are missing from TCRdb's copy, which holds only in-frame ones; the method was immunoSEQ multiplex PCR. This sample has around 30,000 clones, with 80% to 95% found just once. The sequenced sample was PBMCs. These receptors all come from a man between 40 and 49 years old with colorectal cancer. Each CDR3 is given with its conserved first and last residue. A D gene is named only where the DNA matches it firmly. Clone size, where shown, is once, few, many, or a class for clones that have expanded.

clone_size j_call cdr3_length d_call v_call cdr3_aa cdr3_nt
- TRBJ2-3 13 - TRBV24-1 CATSDDVLDTQYF TGTGCCACCAGTGACGACGTGCTAGATACGCAGTATTTT
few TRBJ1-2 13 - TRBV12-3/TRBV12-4 CASSLHGPYGYTF TGTGCCAGCAGTTTACACGGCCCCTATGGCTACACCTTC
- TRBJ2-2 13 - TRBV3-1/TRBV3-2 CASSHRAGGELFF TGTGCCAGCAGCCATAGGGCGGGAGGGGAGCTGTTTTTT
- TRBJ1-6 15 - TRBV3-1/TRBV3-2 CASKTFSSYNSPLHF TGTGCCAGCAAGACCTTTAGCTCCTATAATTCACCCCTCCACTTT
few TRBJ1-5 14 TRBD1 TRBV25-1 CASSESGGFQPQHF TGTGCCAGCAGTGAATCAGGGGGGTTTCAGCCCCAGCATTTT
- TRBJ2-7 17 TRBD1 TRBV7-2 CASSLRAGTGGTYEQYF TGTGCCAGCAGCCTACGGGCGGGAACAGGGGGAACCTACGAGCAGTACTTC
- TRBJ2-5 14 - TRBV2 CASSEDGGLETQYF TGTGCCAGCAGTGAAGATGGGGGCCTTGAGACCCAGTACTTC
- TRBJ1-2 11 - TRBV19 CATLAQVGYTF TGTGCCACTCTCGCCCAGGTCGGCTACACCTTC
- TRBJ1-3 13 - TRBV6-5 CASLPGTGNTIYF TGTGCCAGCCTTCCGGGCACCGGAAACACCATATATTTT
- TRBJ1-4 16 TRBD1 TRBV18 CASSHAQGARGGGLFF TGTGCCAGCTCGCACGCCCAGGGGGCGCGAGGTGGAGGACTGTTTTTT
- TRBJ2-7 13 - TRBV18 CASSPPSSYEQYF TGTGCCAGCTCACCACCGTCCTCCTACGAGCAGTACTTC
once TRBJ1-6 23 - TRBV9 CASIIRWTGHQSVAAVYNSPLHF TGTGCCAGCATCATAAGGTGGACGGGACACCAATCGGTCGCGGCTGTCTATAATTCACCCCTCCACTTT
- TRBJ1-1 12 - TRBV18 CASSPLNTEAFF TGTGCCAGCTCACCCCTCAACACTGAAGCTTTCTTT
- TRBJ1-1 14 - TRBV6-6 CASSAPGVGTEAFF TGTGCCAGCAGCGCCCCGGGGGTTGGGACTGAAGCTTTCTTT
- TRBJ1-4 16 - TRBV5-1 CASSLGPQVYGEKLFF TGCGCCAGCAGCTTGGGGCCTCAGGTCTACGGCGAAAAACTGTTTTTT
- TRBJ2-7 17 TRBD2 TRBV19 CASSMEGQLRGGYEQYF TGTGCCAGTAGTATGGAAGGGCAACTACGCGGGGGGTACGAGCAGTACTTC
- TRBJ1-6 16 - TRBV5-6 CASSLPESSYNSPLHF TGTGCCAGCAGCTTACCAGAGAGCTCCTATAATTCACCCCTCCACTTT
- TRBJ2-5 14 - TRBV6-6 CASERVGGQETQYF TGTGCCAGCGAGAGAGTGGGGGGACAAGAGACCCAGTACTTC
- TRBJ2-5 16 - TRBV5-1 CASSLGGPQAGETQYF TGCGCCAGCAGCTTGGGGGGCCCTCAAGCAGGGGAGACCCAGTACTTC
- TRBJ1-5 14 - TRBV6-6 CASRRDERNQPQHF TGTGCCAGCAGGCGGGACGAAAGGAATCAGCCCCAGCATTTT
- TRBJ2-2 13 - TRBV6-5 CASRTDQTGELFF TGTGCCAGTAGGACTGATCAAACCGGGGAGCTGTTTTTT
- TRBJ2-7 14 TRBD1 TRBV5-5 CASSSTGGSYEQYF TGTGCCAGCAGCTCTACAGGGGGCTCCTACGAGCAGTACTTC
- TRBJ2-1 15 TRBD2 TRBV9 CASSVGTSGYNEQFF TGTGCCAGCAGCGTAGGGACTAGCGGCTACAATGAGCAGTTCTTC
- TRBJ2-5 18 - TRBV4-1 CASSQDGGGGQRWETQYF TGCGCCAGCAGCCAAGATGGGGGCGGGGGCCAGCGGTGGGAGACCCAGTACTTC
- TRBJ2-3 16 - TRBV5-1 CASSLAFSPSTDTQYF TGCGCCAGCAGCTTGGCCTTCAGCCCAAGCACAGATACGCAGTATTTT
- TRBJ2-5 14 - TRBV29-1 CSAVALQGVKTQYF TGCAGCGCGGTGGCGCTTCAGGGCGTGAAGACCCAGTACTTC
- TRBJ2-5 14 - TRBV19 CASSPSPGTATQYF TGTGCCAGTAGTCCCTCCCCCGGGACCGCGACCCAGTACTTC
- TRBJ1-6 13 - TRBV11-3 CASSFLDNSPLHF TGTGCCAGCAGTTTCTTGGATAATTCACCCCTCCACTTT
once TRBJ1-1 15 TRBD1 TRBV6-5 CASSQAQGYGTEAFF TGTGCCAGCAGTCAGGCACAGGGGTATGGGACTGAAGCTTTCTTT
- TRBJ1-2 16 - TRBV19 CASETLRGVGPYGYTF TGTGCCAGTGAAACTTTGAGGGGGGTTGGACCCTATGGCTACACCTTC
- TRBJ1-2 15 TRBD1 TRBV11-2 CASSSWDRGFYGYTF TGTGCCAGCAGCTCCTGGGACAGGGGTTTTTATGGCTACACCTTC
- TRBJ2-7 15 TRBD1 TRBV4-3 CASSPNRDSSYEQYF TGCGCCAGCAGCCCGAACCGGGACAGCTCCTACGAGCAGTACTTC
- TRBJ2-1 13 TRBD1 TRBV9 CASTTGDYNEQFF TGTGCCAGCACCACAGGGGACTACAATGAGCAGTTCTTC
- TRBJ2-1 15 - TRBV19 CASRTPGATYNEQFF TGTGCCAGTAGGACCCCAGGGGCTACGTACAATGAGCAGTTCTTC
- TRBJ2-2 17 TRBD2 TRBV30 CAWSVQLAGGHTGELFF TGTGCCTGGAGTGTACAACTAGCGGGGGGGCACACCGGGGAGCTGTTTTTT
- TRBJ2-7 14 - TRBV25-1 CASSEYGDSYEQYF TGTGCCAGCAGTGAATATGGAGACTCCTACGAGCAGTACTTC
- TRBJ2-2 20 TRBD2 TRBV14 CASSRKGSSGGTTNTGELFF TGTGCCAGCAGCCGGAAAGGTTCTAGCGGGGGAACTACGAACACCGGGGAGCTGTTTTTT
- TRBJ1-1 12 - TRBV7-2 CASSLQDTEAFF TGTGCCAGCAGTTTGCAGGACACTGAAGCTTTCTTT
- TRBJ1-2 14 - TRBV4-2 CASSQGPDYYGYTF TGTGCCAGCAGCCAAGGTCCGGACTACTATGGCTACACCTTC
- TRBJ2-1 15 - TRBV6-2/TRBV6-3 CASSYLRGLYNEQFF TGTGCCAGCAGTTACCTGCGGGGCCTCTACAATGAGCAGTTCTTC
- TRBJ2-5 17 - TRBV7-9 CASSPGHRPGFQETQYF TGTGCCAGCAGCCCGGGACACCGTCCTGGGTTTCAAGAGACCCAGTACTTC
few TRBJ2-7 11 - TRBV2 CASSGSYEQYF TGTGCCAGCAGTGGCTCCTACGAGCAGTACTTC
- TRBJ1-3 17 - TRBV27 CASSPRLDRVSGNTIYF TGTGCCAGCAGTCCCAGGTTGGACAGAGTCTCTGGAAACACCATATATTTT
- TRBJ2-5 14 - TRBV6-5 CASFPYAGSQTQYF TGTGCCAGCTTCCCTTATGCTGGGAGCCAGACCCAGTACTTC
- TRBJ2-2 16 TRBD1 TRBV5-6 CASSLPSGGDTGELFF TGTGCCAGCAGCTTACCGTCAGGGGGAGATACCGGGGAGCTGTTTTTT
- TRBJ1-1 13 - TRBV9 CASSVRDRTEAFF TGTGCCAGCAGCGTTAGGGATAGGACTGAAGCTTTCTTT
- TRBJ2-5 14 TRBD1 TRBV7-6 CASSPGQGQETQYF TGTGCCAGCAGCCCCGGACAGGGCCAAGAGACCCAGTACTTC